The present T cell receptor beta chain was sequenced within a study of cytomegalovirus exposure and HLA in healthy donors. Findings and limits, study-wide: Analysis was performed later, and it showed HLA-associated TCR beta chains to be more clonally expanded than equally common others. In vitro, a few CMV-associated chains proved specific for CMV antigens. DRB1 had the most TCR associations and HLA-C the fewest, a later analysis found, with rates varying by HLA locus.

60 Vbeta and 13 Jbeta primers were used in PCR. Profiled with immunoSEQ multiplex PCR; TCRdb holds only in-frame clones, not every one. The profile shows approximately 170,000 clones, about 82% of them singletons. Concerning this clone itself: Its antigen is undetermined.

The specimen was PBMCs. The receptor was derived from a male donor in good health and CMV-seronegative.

This chain's CDR3 is CASSLDRVYEQYF. CDR3 coding DNA: TGTGCCAGCAGCTTAGACAGGGTTTACGAGCAGTACTTC. The chain combines TRBV7-8 with TRBJ2-7; D is perhaps TRBD1 (6 bases). Trimming shortened V by 1 base and J by 4 bases, and 8 bases separated the two germline ends. Germline V CDR1 and CDR2: SGHVS, FQNEAQ. The length of the CDR3 is 13 residues.